The 24 T cell receptor beta chains below were found in one sample sequenced in a study of tissue T cells after allogeneic stem cell transplantation. Time point here: mouse harvest day 7 after allogeneic transplant. Mouse grafts combined 10^7 T-cell-depleted bone marrow cells with 10^6 splenic CD5+ T cells. The table came from immunoSEQ multiplex PCR; TCRdb's copy has only in-frame clones and leaves some out. There are under 5,500 clones in the sample; around half occur only once, and 8.4% lies in the top ten. What was sequenced was lymph node tissue. All receptors derive from a female BALB/c mouse given C57BL/6 T cells with graft-versus-host disease after an allogeneic hematopoietic cell transplant.

With regard to this clone: The germline and genes are mouse ones. The read ends 1 residue before the CDR3 terminus; that terminus is restored from the germline J gene. The J gene is TRBJ1-2, the V gene TRBV12-1; D is unclear. Germline V gene sequence: CDR1 SGHSN, CDR2 HYEKVE. This CDR3 contains 14 residues. Trimming pared 1 base from V and 2 bases from J, leaving 10 bases between. Incomplete CDR3 DNA: TGTGCCAGCTCTCTAGTGGTTGGCAACTCCGACTACACC. As protein: CASSLVVGNSDYT. The entire CDR3 protein reads CASSLVVGNSDYTF.

The sample holds a few counts of this clone. The listed genes are named as in mouse. The observed sequence ends 1 residue before the CDR3 terminus, with the missing tail filled in from the germline J gene. The rearrangement uses TRBV26 and TRBJ1-2; 8 bases fit TRBD1. V was clipped by 3 bases and J by 4 bases; unmatched bases: 1. The CDR3 contains 13 residues. Germline V lookup: CDR1 KGHPV, CDR2 FQNQEV (reference sequence). The CDR3 region is CASSLTGGSDYTF. The part of the CDR3 DNA that was read is TGTGCCAGCAGTCTCACAGGGGGCTCCGACTACACC.

A note on this clone: The genes are named according to mouse. The read ends 1 residue before the CDR3 terminus; that terminus is restored from the germline J gene. This chain connects TRBV12-1 to TRBJ2-3; TRBD2 might be the D (5 bases). Trimming left V 4 bases short and J 0 bases short, with 10 bases between. Per the germline V gene, CDR1 is SGHSN and CDR2 is HYEKVE. There are 14 residues in the CDR3. Here the CDR3 reads CASSLWVSAETLYF. Incomplete CDR3 DNA: TGTGCCAGCTCACTCTGGGTTAGTGCAGAAACGCTGTAT.

This clone was seen a single time. Germline and genes: mouse. Sequencing ends 1 residue short of the CDR3 end; the germline J gene provides the rest. V is TRBV14 and J is TRBJ2-3, with 13 bases identical to TRBD2. Germline V gives CDR1 SGHDT, CDR2 FRDEAV. There are 15 residues in the CDR3. Trimming took 5 bases from V and 5 from J; bases not matched to a gene: 5. CDR3: CASSPGTGGGETLYF. CDR3 DNA, as far as it was read: TGTGCCAGCAGCCCCGGGACTGGGGGGGGAGAAACGCTGTAT.

On this clone: Each gene name is a mouse one. The read ends 1 residue shy of where the CDR3 ends; the end is completed using the germline J gene. The rearrangement uses TRBV29 and TRBJ1-2; D remains unclear. Germline CDR1 reads MSHET; CDR2 reads SYDVDS. With 0 bases removed from V and 4 bases from J, the gap between germline ends came to 9 bases. The CDR3 is 14 residues long. The covered CDR3 bases are TGTGCTAGCAGTTTATCAAGGGTTCGCTCCGACTACACC. Amino acids: CASSLSRVRSDYT. The whole CDR3 sequence is CASSLSRVRSDYTF.

For this clone: Each gene name is a mouse one. With the read ending 1 residue before the CDR3 end, the germline J gene is used to fill in that end. V usage is TRBV24 and J usage is TRBJ2-3, with 10 bases fitting TRBD1. Germline V gives CDR1 KGHTA, CDR2 FRNEEI. Trimming removed 4 bases from V and 1 base from J; junction bases left unmatched: 2. The CDR3 sequence is 15 residues long. The CDR3 DNA, read in part, is TGTGCCAGCAGTCCGGACAGGGGGGGTGCAGAAACGCTGTAT. Amino acids: CASSPDRGGAETLY. The entire CDR3 protein reads CASSPDRGGAETLYF.

Worth noting for this clone: Mouse gene names apply. The sequence runs out 1 residue before the end of the CDR3; the remainder is reconstructed from the germline J gene. The chain joins TRBV3 to TRBJ2-3, with a tentative D call TRBD2 (5 bases). The V and J ends lost 3 bases and 0 bases respectively, with 7 bases between them. Germline V gene lookup returns CDR1 SNHLY and CDR2 FYNGKV (reference sequence). The CDR3 is 14 residues long. CDR3 protein: CASSFWASAETLYF. The covered CDR3 bases are TGTGCCAGCAGCTTCTGGGCTAGTGCAGAAACGCTGTAT.

Turning to this clone: The gene names here belong to mouse. The read comes to an end 1 residue before the CDR3 does, leaving the germline J gene to fill in the end. This sequence joins TRBV1 and TRBJ2-1, with D possibly TRBD2 on 6 matching bases. Germline V gene sequence: CDR1 NSQYPW, CDR2 LRSPGD (reference sequence). V lost 9 bases and J lost 3, with 9 bases in between. This CDR3 comprises 12 residues. The CDR3 loop is CTCGGGYAEQFF. The sequenced CDR3 bases are TGCACCTGTGGGGGAGGCTATGCTGAGCAGTTC.

This clone was picked up one time. Here the gene names and germline are mouse. The read gets to within 1 residue of the CDR3 end, and the germline J gene fills in the rest. The rearrangement links TRBV29 to TRBJ2-5, with 7 bases matching TRBD1. V gave up 5 bases and J gave up 1 base; unmatched junction bases: 3. This CDR3 comprises 14 residues. Germline V gene data show CDR1 as MSHET and CDR2 as SYDVDS. The CDR3 bases that were read are TGTGCTAGCAGTCTAGACAGGGACCAAGACACCCAGTAC. Translated: CASSLDRDQDTQY. The full CDR3 protein is CASSLDRDQDTQYF.

As for this clone: The genes are named according to mouse. The missing CDR3 end, 1 residue past where the read stops, is filled in from the germline J gene. V is TRBV24 and J is TRBJ2-7; no firm D call. The CDR3 extends over 12 amino acids. CDR1 is KGHTA, CDR2 FRNEEI, per germline. Trimming took off 2 bases at V and 3 bases at J, with 5 bases between the two ends. The CDR3 here is CASSLSNYEQYF. Partial CDR3 DNA: TGTGCCAGCAGTCTGAGCAACTATGAACAGTAC.

Note on this clone: Mouse names are used for the genes. The DNA ends 1 residue before the CDR3 does, and the rest of the CDR3 is filled in from the germline J gene. This chain joins TRBV4 and TRBJ2-5; TRBD2 aligns across 9 bases. Trimming cost V 4 bases and J 3 bases; bases outside gene matches: 2. The germline gives CDR1 LGHDT, CDR2 YNNKQL (reference sequence). CDR3 length: 14 residues. The CDR3 here is CASSSDWGQDTQYF. CDR3 DNA, as far as it was read: TGTGCCAGCAGCTCGGACTGGGGACAAGACACCCAGTAC.

As to this clone: The listed genes are named as in mouse. The read ends 1 residue before the CDR3 terminus; that terminus is restored from the germline J gene. This chain links TRBV26 with TRBJ2-5; 9 bases line up with TRBD1. The CDR3 sequence is 15 residues long. Germline V lookup: CDR1 KGHPV, CDR2 FQNQEV (reference sequence). After removal of 4 bases from V and 3 bases from J, the junction contained 5 bases not matched to a gene. The part of the CDR3 DNA that was read is TGTGCCAGCAGTCCGACAGGGGGAAAGCAAGACACCCAGTAC. As protein: CASSPTGGKQDTQY. The CDR3 reads in full as CASSPTGGKQDTQYF.

This clone occurred a few times. Here the gene names and germline are mouse. The CDR3 is cut off 1 residue early in the read; its end comes from the germline J gene. The V gene is TRBV12-2, the J gene TRBJ2-7, with TRBD1 as a possible D gene (5 bases). Trimming left V 2 bases short and J 0 bases short, with 7 bases between. Per germline, CDR1 SGHLS and CDR2 HYDKME. The CDR3 contains 13 residues. CDR3 sequence reads: CASSPGSSYEQYF. CDR3 DNA (partial): TGTGCCAGCTCTCCAGGGAGCTCCTATGAACAGTAC.

As for this clone: Gene names refer to mouse genes. From the germline J gene comes the end of the CDR3, since the read stops 1 residue before it. The chain couples TRBV4 to TRBJ2-7; the D is unclear. The CDR3 consists of 10 residues. V was shortened by 3 bases and J by 5 bases, with 2 bases between the two germline ends. The germline V gene has CDR1 LGHDT and CDR2 YNNKQL (reference sequence). CDR3 protein: CASSYHEQYF. The CDR3 bases that were read are TGTGCCAGCAGCTACCATGAACAGTAC.

For this clone: The gene names given are mouse names. The missing CDR3 end, 1 residue past where the read stops, is filled in from the germline J gene. This chain links TRBV26 with TRBJ2-1, with TRBD2 matching over 8 bases. Germline trimming cut 4 bases from V and 9 bases from J; bases unmatched to any gene: 5. Germline CDR1 KGHPV, CDR2 FQNQEV (reference sequence). The CDR3 covers 13 residues. CDR3 DNA (partial): TGTGCCAGCAGTCGGGGGGGCGCGGATGAGCAGTTC. It specifies CASSRGGADEQF. The complete CDR3 sequence is CASSRGGADEQFF.

Notes on this clone: Genes and germline come from the mouse. The CDR3 is CASSQDGRTNTEVFF. CDR3 DNA, as far as it was read: TGTGCCAGCAGCCAAGACGGCAGAACAAACACAGAAGTCTTC. The chain recombines TRBV2 with TRBJ1-1; D unresolved. The read ends 1 residue before the CDR3 terminus; that terminus is restored from the germline J gene. The CDR3 has 15 residues. Germline V CDR1 and CDR2: LGHNA, YSYQKL. Trimming stripped 0 bases from V and 0 bases from J, with 8 bases between.

This clone was found once. Each gene name is a mouse one. The read stops 1 residue short of the end of the CDR3; the missing end is completed from the germline J gene. The rearrangement uses TRBV16 and TRBJ2-1, with D tentatively TRBD1 (5 bases). Germline V gene lookup returns CDR1 SGHSA and CDR2 FRNQAP. CDR3 size: 14 residues. Trimming removed 0 bases from V and 7 bases from J, with 10 bases in between. CDR3 DNA, as far as it was read: TGTGCAAGCAGCTTAGACGCAGGGAGAGCTGAGCAGTTC. Its translation: CASSLDAGRAEQF. The full-length CDR3 reads as CASSLDAGRAEQFF.

On this clone itself: Any gene name here is a mouse gene name. The sequence runs out 1 residue before the end of the CDR3; the remainder is reconstructed from the germline J gene. This sequence joins TRBV16 and TRBJ1-5; maybe TRBD1 (5 bases). V lost 4 bases and J lost 4, with 5 bases in between. Germline V gene lookup returns CDR1 SGHSA and CDR2 FRNQAP. This CDR3 has 12 residues. The CDR3 protein is CASSSGNQAPLF. The sequenced part of the CDR3 DNA is TGTGCAAGCAGCTCAGGGAACCAGGCTCCGCTT.

To note about this clone: The listed genes are named as in mouse. The read ends 1 residue shy of where the CDR3 ends; the end is completed using the germline J gene. The chain has TRBV15 and TRBJ2-7; 8 bases match TRBD2. The CDR3 extends over 14 amino acids. Germline V lookup: CDR1 SGHND, CDR2 FRSKSL. The trim removed 2 bases at V and 0 bases at J, leaving 0 bases unmatched. CDR3 bases read: TGTGCCAGCAGTTTACTGGGGGGCTCCTATGAACAGTAC. It yields the protein CASSLLGGSYEQY. The whole CDR3 region reads CASSLLGGSYEQYF.

Regarding this clone: Gene names denote mouse genes. CDR3 DNA (partial): TGTGCAAGCAGCCCCTCGAGACCCAACTCCGACTACACC. It yields the protein CASSPSRPNSDYT. The full CDR3 protein reads CASSPSRPNSDYTF. The rearrangement uses TRBV16 and TRBJ1-2; D not certain. The CDR3 extends 1 residue past the end of the read, so its final part is completed from the germline J gene. CDR1 and CDR2 (germline): SGHSA, FRNQAP. V gave up 5 bases and J gave up 2 bases, with 12 bases separating them. The CDR3 extends over 14 amino acids.

As regards this clone: Genes here carry mouse names. The read terminates 1 residue ahead of where the CDR3 ends, so the germline J gene completes it. The rearrangement uses TRBV26 and TRBJ1-4, with 12 bases matching TRBD1. Per the germline V gene, CDR1 is KGHPV and CDR2 is FQNQEV (reference sequence). With V trimmed by 6 bases and J by 6 bases, 8 bases remained unmatched. There are 16 residues in the CDR3. The CDR3 bases that were read are TGTGCCAGCAGCCCCGGGACAGGGGGCCCTCACGAAAGATTATTT. Protein sequence: CASSPGTGGPHERLF. The CDR3, in full, reads CASSPGTGGPHERLFF.

This clone was counted a single time. These gene names are mouse names. The read ends 1 residue early relative to the CDR3; the germline J gene fills the gap. The genes are TRBV3 and TRBJ2-7; 13 bases line up with TRBD2. The germline CDR1 and CDR2 sequences are SNHLY and FYNGKV (reference sequence). This CDR3 has 15 residues. V lost 6 bases, J lost 5 bases, and 7 bases stayed unmatched. This chain's CDR3 is CASSQDWGGADEQYF. The covered CDR3 bases are TGTGCCAGCAGTCAGGACTGGGGGGGCGCGGATGAACAGTAC.

A note on this clone: The genes and germline here are from mouse. The DNA ends 1 residue before the CDR3 does, and the rest of the CDR3 is filled in from the germline J gene. The rearrangement uses TRBV3 and TRBJ2-7, with 10 bases aligning to TRBD1. Trimming took 3 bases from V and 2 from J; bases not matched to a gene: 4. Looked up from germline, CDR1 is SNHLY and CDR2 is FYNGKV (reference sequence). CDR3 size: 15 residues. CDR3 protein: CASSFPGTGAYEQYF. The CDR3 bases that were read are TGTGCCAGCAGCTTTCCCGGGACAGGGGCCTATGAACAGTAC.

This clone was picked up a small number of times. All gene names here are mouse names. Read data end 1 residue before the CDR3 end; the end is taken from the germline J gene. V and J are TRBV3 and TRBJ1-4; 7 positions agree with TRBD1. With 1 base clipped from V and 4 bases from J, the junction kept 3 bases outside the gene matches. This CDR3 is built from 15 residues. Germline loops: CDR1 SNHLY, CDR2 FYNGKV (reference sequence). CDR3 sequence: CASSLGAGGNERLFF. CDR3 bases read: TGTGCCAGCAGCTTAGGGGCAGGGGGCAACGAAAGATTATTT.